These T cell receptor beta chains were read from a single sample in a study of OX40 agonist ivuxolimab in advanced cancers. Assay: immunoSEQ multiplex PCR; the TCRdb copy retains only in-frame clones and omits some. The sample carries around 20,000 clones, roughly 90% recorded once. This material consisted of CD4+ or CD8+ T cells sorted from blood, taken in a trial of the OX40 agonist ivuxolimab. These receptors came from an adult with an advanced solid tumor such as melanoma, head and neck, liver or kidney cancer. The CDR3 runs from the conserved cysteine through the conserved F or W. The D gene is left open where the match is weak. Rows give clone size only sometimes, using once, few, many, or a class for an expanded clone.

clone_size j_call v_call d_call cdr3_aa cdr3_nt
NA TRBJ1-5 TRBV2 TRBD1 CASSEGQGAQPQHF TGTGCCAGCAGTGAAGGACAGGGGGCACAGCCCCAGCATTTT
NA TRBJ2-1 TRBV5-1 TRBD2 CASSGAREGYNEQFF TGCGCCAGCAGCGGGGCACGGGAGGGCTACAATGAGCAGTTCTTC
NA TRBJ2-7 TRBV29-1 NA CSVEDTYEQYF TGCAGCGTTGAAGATACTTACGAGCAGTACTTC
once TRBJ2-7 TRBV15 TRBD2 CATMRTSGQREQYF TGTGCCACCATGAGGACTAGCGGCCAAAGGGAGCAGTACTTC
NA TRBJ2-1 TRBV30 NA CAWSLAGGIDEQFF TGTGCCTGGAGTTTGGCAGGCGGTATAGATGAGCAGTTCTTC
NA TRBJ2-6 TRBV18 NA CASSLVGGRADYSGANVLTF TGTGCCAGCTCACTCGTTGGCGGACGGGCGGATTACTCTGGGGCCAACGTCCTGACTTTC
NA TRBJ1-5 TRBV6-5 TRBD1 CASSKGQGSNQPQHF TGTGCCAGCAGTAAAGGACAGGGGAGCAATCAGCCCCAGCATTTT
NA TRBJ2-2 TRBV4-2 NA CASSQVATLNTGELFF TGTGCCAGCAGCCAAGTTGCGACACTGAACACCGGGGAGCTGTTTTTT
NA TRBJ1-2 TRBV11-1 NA CASSLGPNYGYTF TGTGCCAGCAGCCTCGGCCCTAACTATGGCTACACCTTC
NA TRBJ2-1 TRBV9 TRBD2 CASSVGSGRSYNEQFF TGTGCCAGCAGCGTAGGAAGCGGGAGGTCCTACAATGAGCAGTTCTTC
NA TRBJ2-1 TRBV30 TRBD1 CAWTGTGGHNEQFF TGTGCCTGGACCGGGACAGGGGGCCACAATGAGCAGTTCTTC
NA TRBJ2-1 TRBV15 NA CATSGRRGAYNEQFF TGTGCCACCAGCGGGCGCAGGGGCGCGTACAATGAGCAGTTCTTC
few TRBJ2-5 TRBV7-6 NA CASSSSGGFQETQYF TGTGCCAGCAGCTCCAGTGGGGGATTCCAAGAGACCCAGTACTTC
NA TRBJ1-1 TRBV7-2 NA CASSPRTGLNTEAFF TGTGCCAGCAGCCCGAGGACGGGCTTGAACACTGAAGCTTTCTTT
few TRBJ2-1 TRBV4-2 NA CASSQAGGQGKNEQFF TGTGCCAGCAGCCAAGCAGGCGGTCAGGGGAAGAATGAGCAGTTCTTC
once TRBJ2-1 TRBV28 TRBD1 CASIITQGVNEQFF TGTGCCAGCATTATCACACAGGGGGTCAATGAGCAGTTCTTC
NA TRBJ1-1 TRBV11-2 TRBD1 CASSQQGMNTEAFF TGTGCCAGCAGCCAACAGGGGATGAACACTGAAGCTTTCTTT
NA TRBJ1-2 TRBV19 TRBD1 CASSWSTGTGNGYTF TGTGCCAGTAGCTGGTCTACGGGGACAGGGAACGGCTACACCTTC
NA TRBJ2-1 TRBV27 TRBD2 CASSSSASGYNEQFF TGTGCCAGCAGTTCGTCCGCTAGCGGCTACAATGAGCAGTTCTTC
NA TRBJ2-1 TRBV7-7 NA CASSLAGAPVNEQFF TGTGCTAGCAGCTTAGCCGGGGCTCCTGTAAATGAGCAGTTCTTC
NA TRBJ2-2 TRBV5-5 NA CASSLLTVRGTGELFF TGTGCCAGCAGCTTGCTTACGGTGCGGGGCACCGGGGAGCTGTTTTTT
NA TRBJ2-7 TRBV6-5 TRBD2 CASSESGGQGEQYF TGTGCCAGCAGTGAGAGCGGGGGCCAGGGCGAGCAGTACTTC
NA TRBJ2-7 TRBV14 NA CASSQGYEQYF TGTGCCAGCAGCCAGGGCTACGAGCAGTACTTC
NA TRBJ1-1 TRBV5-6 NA CASSLGGLLGTEAFF TGTGCCAGCAGCTTAGGAGGGCTGCTGGGAACTGAAGCTTTCTTT
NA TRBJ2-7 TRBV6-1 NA CASSELADYEQYF TGTGCCAGCAGTGAGCTGGCAGACTACGAGCAGTACTTC
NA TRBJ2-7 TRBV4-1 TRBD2 CASSQSLAEQHEQYF TGCGCCAGCAGCCAATCTCTAGCGGAGCAACACGAGCAGTACTTC
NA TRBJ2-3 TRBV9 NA CASSVGGTDTQYF TGTGCCAGCAGCGTAGGGGGCACAGATACGCAGTATTTT
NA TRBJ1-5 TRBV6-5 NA CASSPSRGGSQPQHF TGTGCCAGCAGCCCAAGTAGGGGTGGGAGTCAGCCCCAGCATTTT
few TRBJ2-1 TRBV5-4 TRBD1 CASSWGGTGDGEQFF TGTGCCAGCAGCTGGGGGGGGACAGGGGATGGTGAGCAGTTCTTC
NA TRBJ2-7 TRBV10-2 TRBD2 CASIPGGAGSYEQYF TGCGCCAGCATTCCGGGGGGAGCGGGATCCTACGAGCAGTACTTC
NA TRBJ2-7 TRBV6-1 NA CASSEAYYEQYF TGTGCCAGCAGTGAAGCCTACTACGAGCAGTACTTC
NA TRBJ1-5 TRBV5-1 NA CASSLGQGIEQPQHF TGCGCCAGCAGCTTGGGGCAGGGGATTGAACAGCCCCAGCATTTT
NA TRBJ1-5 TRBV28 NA CASSSPPSNQPQHF TGTGCCAGCAGTTCCCCCCCAAGCAATCAGCCCCAGCATTTT
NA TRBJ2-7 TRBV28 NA CASSLRGLLTYEQYF TGTGCCAGCAGTTTAAGGGGCCTTTTAACCTACGAGCAGTACTTC
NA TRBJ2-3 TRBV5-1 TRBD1 CASSLEGQGADTQYF TGCGCCAGCAGCTTGGAGGGACAGGGAGCAGATACGCAGTATTTT
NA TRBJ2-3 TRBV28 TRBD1 CASSASRDREKADTQYF TGTGCCAGCAGTGCATCACGGGACAGGGAAAAGGCAGATACGCAGTATTTT
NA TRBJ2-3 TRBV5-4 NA CASSLRGRGDTQYF TGTGCCAGCAGCTTGCGCGGGCGAGGGGATACGCAGTATTTT
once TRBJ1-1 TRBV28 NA CASELNTEAFF TGTGCCAGCGAGTTAAACACTGAAGCTTTCTTT
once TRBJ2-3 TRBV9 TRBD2 CASSGTSGIDTQYF TGTGCCAGCAGCGGGACTAGCGGGATCGATACGCAGTATTTT
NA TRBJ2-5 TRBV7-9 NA CASSLVRAPETQYF TGTGCCAGCAGCTTAGTGAGGGCACCAGAGACCCAGTACTTC